The source of this TCR beta chain is a study of cytomegalovirus exposure and HLA in healthy donors. Comment on this clone: Its antigen is unidentified.

These donors, healthy bone marrow donors, were studied. General study points: What a later analysis showed was that several of the most significant clusters appeared linked to common viral pathogens. What was likely a sequencing artifact was a cluster of highly shared sequence variants.

It was with 60 Vbeta and 13 Jbeta primers that the PCR ran. Repertoires were generated with immunoSEQ multiplex PCR, while TCRdb's copy carries only in-frame clones and drops some. The data contain some 150,000 clones, approximately 80% of them singletons. CDR3 size: 16 residues. Trimming removed 4 bases at V and 2 bases at J, with 17 bases between. Germline assignment: CDR1 MNHNY and CDR2 SVGAGI (reference sequence). This clonotype was sampled from a man aged 30 to 39 in good health and CMV-seropositive. This chain uses TRBV6-6 with TRBJ1-2; D uncertain. Material: PBMCs. This CDR3 reads CASSSITLSQNYGYTF. CDR3 coding DNA: TGTGCCAGCAGTTCCATCACGTTATCACAGAACTATGGCTACACCTTC.